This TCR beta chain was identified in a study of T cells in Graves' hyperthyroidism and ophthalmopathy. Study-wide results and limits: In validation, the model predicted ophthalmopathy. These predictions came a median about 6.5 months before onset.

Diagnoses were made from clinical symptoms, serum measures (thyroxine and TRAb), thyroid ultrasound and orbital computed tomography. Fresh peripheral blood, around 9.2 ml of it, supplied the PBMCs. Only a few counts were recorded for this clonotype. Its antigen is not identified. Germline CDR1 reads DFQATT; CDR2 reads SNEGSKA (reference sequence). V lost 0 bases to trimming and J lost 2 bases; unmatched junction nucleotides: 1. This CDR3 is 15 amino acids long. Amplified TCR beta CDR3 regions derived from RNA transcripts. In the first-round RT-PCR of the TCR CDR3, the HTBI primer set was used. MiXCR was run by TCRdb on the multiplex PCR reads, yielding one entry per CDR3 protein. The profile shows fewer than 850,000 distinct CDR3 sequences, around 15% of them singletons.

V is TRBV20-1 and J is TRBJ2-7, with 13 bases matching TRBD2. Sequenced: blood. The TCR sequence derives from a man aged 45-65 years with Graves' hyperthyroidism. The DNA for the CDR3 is TGCAGTGCTAGAGAAACTAGCGGGAGGGCCTACGAGCAGTACTTC. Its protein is CSARETSGRAYEQYF.